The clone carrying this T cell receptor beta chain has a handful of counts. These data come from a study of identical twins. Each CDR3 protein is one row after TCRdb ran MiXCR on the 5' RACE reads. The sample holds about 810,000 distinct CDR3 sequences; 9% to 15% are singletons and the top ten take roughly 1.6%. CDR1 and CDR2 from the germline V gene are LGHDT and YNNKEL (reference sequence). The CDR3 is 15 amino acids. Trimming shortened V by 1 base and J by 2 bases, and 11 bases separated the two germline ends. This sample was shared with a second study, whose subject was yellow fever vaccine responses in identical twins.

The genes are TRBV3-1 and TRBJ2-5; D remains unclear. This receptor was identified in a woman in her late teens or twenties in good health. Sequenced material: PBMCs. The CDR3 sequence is CASSQGGSQQETQYF. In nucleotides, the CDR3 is TGTGCCAGCAGCCAAGGGGGTAGCCAACAAGAGACCCAGTACTTC.